This is a list of T cell receptor beta chains from one sample in a study of T cell responses to AZD1222 COVID-19 vaccine. Here immunoSEQ multiplex PCR was the method, and the copy in TCRdb shows in-frame clones only, minus some. The table lists fewer than 130,000 clones, 87% of them singletons. The sample here was peripheral blood, taken 28 days after the second AZD1222 dose. The source is an adult who received the AZD1222 COVID-19 vaccine. CDR3s include the opening cysteine and the closing phenylalanine or tryptophan. Each record gives: CDR3 length, D gene, V gene, J gene, clone size, CDR3 DNA, CDR3 protein. A D gene is named only where the DNA matches it firmly. Size tells how often a clone was seen (once, few, many) or the class of an expanded clone, and some rows leave it out.

>12|NA|TRBV18|TRBJ2-7|NA
TGTGCCAGCTCACCGTCCTCCTACGAGCAGTACTTC
CASSPSSYEQYF
>15|TRBD2|TRBV5-1|TRBJ2-7|NA
TGCGCCAGCAAAACTCGGACTAGCGGGAGAGGGGAGCAGTACTTC
CASKTRTSGRGEQYF
>18|TRBD1|TRBV5-4|TRBJ1-1|NA
TGTGCCAGCAGCTTGGCCCAAGGCAGGGGGTGGTTGGACACTGAAGCTTTCTTT
CASSLAQGRGWLDTEAFF
>13|NA|TRBV12-3/TRBV12-4|TRBJ2-5|once
TGTGCCAGCAGGCCTGACCAATCGGGGACCCAGTACTTC
CASRPDQSGTQYF
>14|TRBD1|TRBV19|TRBJ1-6|few
TGTGCCAGTACCAAGGACAGGGCGGATTCACCCCTCCACTTT
CASTKDRADSPLHF
>15|NA|TRBV6-2/TRBV6-3|TRBJ2-2|few
TGTGCCAGCAGCCGGGACCTAGACGCCTCCGGGGAGCTGTTTTTT
CASSRDLDASGELFF
>15|TRBD1|TRBV6-6|TRBJ2-2|NA
TGTGCCAGCAGAGACAGGGGTTTTTCCACCGGGGAGCTGTTTTTT
CASRDRGFSTGELFF
>17|NA|TRBV18|TRBJ2-3|NA
TGTGCCAGCTCACCCGAAAACAGGGTCTCGGAATCAGATACGCAGTATTTT
CASSPENRVSESDTQYF
>15|TRBD1|TRBV5-1|TRBJ1-1|NA
TGCGCCAGCAGCTCCACCGGGACAGCGAACACTGAAGCTTTCTTT
CASSSTGTANTEAFF
>15|TRBD1|TRBV28|TRBJ2-1|few
TGTGCCAGCAGTTTAGGAAACAGGGGTTCGAATGAGCAGTTCTTC
CASSLGNRGSNEQFF
>14|NA|TRBV2|TRBJ1-2|NA
TGTGCCAGCAACAGAAAGGGAACTAACTATGGCTACACCTTC
CASNRKGTNYGYTF
>14|NA|TRBV28|TRBJ1-6|NA
TGTGCCAGCAGTTCGGGGGGCTATAATTCACCCCTCCACTTT
CASSSGGYNSPLHF
>15|TRBD1|TRBV3-1/TRBV3-2|TRBJ1-5|NA
TGTGCCAGCAGCCAAGCACAGGGGAGCAATCAGCCCCAGCATTTT
CASSQAQGSNQPQHF
>14|NA|TRBV2|TRBJ1-1|NA
TGTGCCAGCAGTGTATTTGGGGAGAACACTGAAGCTTTCTTT
CASSVFGENTEAFF
>14|TRBD2|TRBV11-2|TRBJ2-7|few
TGTGCCAGCAGCTCTGGACTAGCGGGGGACGAGCAGTACTTC
CASSSGLAGDEQYF
>16|TRBD2|TRBV6-4|TRBJ2-1|NA
TGTGCCAGCAGTGACTCGGCTAGCGGGGGAAGCAATGAGCAGTTCTTC
CASSDSASGGSNEQFF
>14|NA|TRBV19|TRBJ1-1|once
TGTGCCAGTAGTATCCAGGGGCGAAGCACTGAAGCTTTCTTT
CASSIQGRSTEAFF
>15|NA|TRBV28|TRBJ2-5|NA
TGTGCCAGCAGTTTAGCCGGTAGGGGGGGAGAGACCCAGTACTTC
CASSLAGRGGETQYF
>16|NA|TRBV3-1/TRBV3-2|TRBJ1-2|NA
TGTGCCAGCAGCCAAGGAAGCCCGGGGAGTTACTATGGCTACACCTTC
CASSQGSPGSYYGYTF
>13|NA|TRBV7-9|TRBJ1-5|NA
TGTGCCAGCAGCTCAAGTGGACTCCAGCCCCAGCATTTT
CASSSSGLQPQHF
>16|NA|TRBV6-1|TRBJ1-1|NA
TGTGCCAGCAGTGAAGCGGGGCAGGGTCTGCGCACTGAAGCTTTCTTT
CASSEAGQGLRTEAFF
>15|TRBD1|TRBV3-1/TRBV3-2|TRBJ2-3|once
TGTGCCAGCAGCCAACGTGACAGGGGTCCAGATACGCAGTATTTT
CASSQRDRGPDTQYF
>14|NA|TRBV11-2|TRBJ2-7|few
TGTGCCAGCAGCTTTTCCAGTAGCTCCTACGAGCAGTACTTC
CASSFSSSSYEQYF
>15|TRBD1|TRBV7-8|TRBJ1-1|NA
TGTGCCAGCAGCTTCCGGACAGGATTGAACACTGAAGCTTTCTTT
CASSFRTGLNTEAFF
>15|NA|TRBV6-6|TRBJ2-7|few
TGTGCCAGCAGTTACTCCTCGGGAGTGGCAGACGAGCAGTACTTC
CASSYSSGVADEQYF
>14|NA|TRBV5-6|TRBJ1-2|NA
TGTGCCAGCGGATTACCTCGGGGGGCCGATGGCTACACCTTC
CASGLPRGADGYTF
>15|NA|TRBV21-1|TRBJ1-5|once
TGTGCCAGCAGCAAAGGGTCAGGAGGAGGTCAGCCCCAGCATTTT
CASSKGSGGGQPQHF
>15|TRBD2|TRBV28|TRBJ2-7|few
TGTGCCAGCACCCTGACTAGCGGGAGGGCCTCCGAGCAGTACTTC
CASTLTSGRASEQYF
>14|NA|TRBV19|TRBJ1-5|NA
TGTGCCAGTAGTATGTCATCGGGCAATCAGCCCCAGCATTTT
CASSMSSGNQPQHF
>14|NA|TRBV29-1|TRBJ1-5|NA
TGCAGCGTTCGGACAACTAATAGCAATCAGCCCCAGCATTTT
CSVRTTNSNQPQHF
>14|TRBD2|TRBV27|TRBJ2-7|NA
TGTGCCAGCAGTTTAGGGCTAGCGGGAGTCGAGCAGTACTTC
CASSLGLAGVEQYF
>14|NA|TRBV5-6|TRBJ2-3|NA
TGTGCCAGCAGCTTGGGGGCCGGGATCTCTACGCAGTATTTT
CASSLGAGISTQYF
>13|NA|TRBV7-8|TRBJ1-1|NA
TGTGCCAGCAGCTATGGACGGGGCTCTGAAGCTTTCTTT
CASSYGRGSEAFF
>15|TRBD2|TRBV30|TRBJ2-2|NA
TGTGCCTGGAGCAAACTAGCGGGAGTTGACGGGGAGCTGTTTTTT
CAWSKLAGVDGELFF
>18|TRBD2|TRBV7-9|TRBJ2-5|NA
TGTGCCAGCAGCTTAGCCGGCGCAGCGGGAGTCCCCGGAGAGACCCAGTACTTC
CASSLAGAAGVPGETQYF
>15|NA|TRBV10-1|TRBJ2-7|few
TGCGCCAGCAGTTCAGGGATCGCTTTGGACTCCGAGCAGTACTTC
CASSSGIALDSEQYF
>17|NA|TRBV7-9|TRBJ1-1|NA
TGTGCCAGCAGATCCGGCTCCGGGACCGGGGGGATTCCTGAAGCTTTCTTT
CASRSGSGTGGIPEAFF
>16|TRBD1|TRBV4-3|TRBJ2-1|medium-sized
TGCGCCAGCAGCCAAGAGTTTGGGACAGGCTTCAATGAGCAGTTCTTC
CASSQEFGTGFNEQFF
>15|TRBD2|TRBV19|TRBJ2-1|NA
TGTGCCAGTAGTCAACTAGCGGGAGCTGATGGTGAGCAGTTCTTC
CASSQLAGADGEQFF
>15|NA|TRBV7-9|TRBJ2-6|NA
TGTGCCAGCAGCTTAGCAGCCTTTTTACAGGCCGTCCTGACTTTC
CASSLAAFLQAVLTF
>14|NA|TRBV28|TRBJ2-1|NA
TGTGCCAGCATAAGGGGGGGATCGATCAATGAGCAGTTCTTC
CASIRGGSINEQFF
>15|NA|TRBV6-6|TRBJ1-1|NA
TGTGCCAGCAGTTCCGTTCTCCACAAGAACACTGAAGCTTTCTTT
CASSSVLHKNTEAFF
>14|NA|TRBV2|TRBJ2-5|NA
TGTGCCAGCAGTGAACAAGGTAGATCAGGGACCCAGTACTTC
CASSEQGRSGTQYF
>16|NA|TRBV28|TRBJ1-2|NA
TGTGCCAGCAGGCGCATCGACCGGGACGGGTCTCGGAGCTACACCTTC
CASRRIDRDGSRSYTF
>14|TRBD1|TRBV3-1/TRBV3-2|TRBJ2-7|NA
TGTGCCAGCAGCCACTGGGACAGGGACTACGAGCAGTACTTC
CASSHWDRDYEQYF
>16|NA|TRBV5-1|TRBJ1-1|NA
TGCGCCAGCAGCTCAGGACGGATTCTCATGAACACTGAAGCTTTCTTT
CASSSGRILMNTEAFF
>16|NA|TRBV5-8|TRBJ2-7|NA
TGTGCCAGCAGGACGGGACTGGCGTTGGTCTCCTACGAGCAGTACTTC
CASRTGLALVSYEQYF
>12|NA|TRBV21-1|TRBJ2-7|NA
TGTGCCAGCAGTGTGGAGACCTACGAGCAGTACTTC
CASSVETYEQYF
>15|NA|TRBV7-9|TRBJ1-2|NA
TGTGCCAGCAGCTTAGCGAGTCAGGGCGACTATGGCTACACCTTC
CASSLASQGDYGYTF
>17|NA|TRBV4-3|TRBJ1-1|NA
TGCGCCAGCAGCCAAGATCGGGGGGGCAGGGTTAACACTGAAGCTTTCTTT
CASSQDRGGRVNTEAFF
>18|NA|TRBV5-1|TRBJ2-6|few
TGCGCCAGCAGCTTGGGGCAGGGAAGCTCCTCTGGGGCCAACGTCCTGACTTTC
CASSLGQGSSSGANVLTF
>13|NA|TRBV5-5|TRBJ1-1|NA
TGTGCCAGCAGCTTATCAAGAAACCCTGAAGCTTTCTTT
CASSLSRNPEAFF
>12|NA|TRBV27|TRBJ1-1|once
TGTGCCAGCAAGGAATGGAACACTGAAGCTTTCTTT
CASKEWNTEAFF
>16|NA|TRBV2|TRBJ1-1|NA
TGTGCCAGCAGCCCCTCCCCGCATCCCCGCAACACTGAAGCTTTCTTT
CASSPSPHPRNTEAFF
>13|TRBD1|TRBV29-1|TRBJ1-2|once
TGCAGCGTTCAGGACAGGATTAACTATGGCTACACCTTC
CSVQDRINYGYTF